A single sample is the source of the 27 T cell receptor beta chains below, sequenced in a study of PD-1 blockade in mismatch repair-deficient tumors. The assay was immunoSEQ multiplex PCR, and TCRdb's table has in-frame clones only and misses some. The sample includes 120,000 or so clones, 88% seen only once; the top ten take approximately 12%. This sample comprised peripheral blood, obtained just over 70 weeks after starting pembrolizumab. The receptors were gathered from an adult with mismatch repair-deficient cancer.

The chain employs TRBV4-3 and TRBJ2-5, with TRBD1 identical over 8 bases. Germline values: CDR1 LGHNA, CDR2 YSLEER. CDR3 size: 15 residues. The ends lost 3 bases at V and 2 bases at J; junction bases unmatched: 5. The CDR3 spells CASSQDGQGQETQYF. The CDR3 region has the DNA TGCGCCAGCAGCCAGGACGGACAGGGACAAGAGACCCAGTACTTC.

CDR3 DNA: TGTGCCAGCAGTGAGGTCGGAGGGGCCCCCCCCTACGAGCAGTACTTC. Its translation is CASSEVGGAPPYEQYF. The chain has TRBV6-1 and TRBJ2-7; D perhaps matches TRBD2 (6 bases). CDR1 and CDR2 (germline): MNHNS, SASEGT. The CDR3 consists of 16 residues. The V end was cut by 3 bases, the J end by 2 bases, with 17 bases between.

The chain is built from TRBV21-1 and TRBJ2-3; the table's D call TRBD2 went unverified against the DNA. TRBV21-1 is flagged as a pseudogene. This CDR3 has 17 residues. The CDR3 reads CASSKGPLAGSTDTQYF. CDR3 coding DNA: TGTGCCAGCAGCAAAGGCCCGCTAGCGGGGAGCACAGATACGCAGTATTTT.

The table lists this clone with a few counts. The V gene is TRBV4-2, the J gene TRBJ2-3; 8 positions match TRBD2. The trim removed 1 base at V and 1 base at J, leaving 1 base unmatched. The CDR3 runs 15 residues. The germline CDR1 and CDR2 sequences are LGHNA and YNFKEQ. The CDR3 region is CASSQAGRGTDTQYF. As DNA, the CDR3 is TGTGCCAGCAGCCAAGCCGGGAGGGGCACAGATACGCAGTATTTT.

V usage is TRBV27 and J usage is TRBJ2-7; D may be TRBD2 (6 bases). Germline V lookup: CDR1 MNHEY, CDR2 SMNVEV (reference sequence). V lost 5 bases, J lost 3 bases, and 17 bases lay in between. CDR3 length: 15 amino acids. The CDR3 loop reads CASSAVGGHLYEQYF. CDR3 sequence (DNA): TGTGCCAGCAGTGCTGTGGGGGGTCACCTCTACGAGCAGTACTTC.

This clone was recorded once. The V and J genes are TRBV4-1 and TRBJ1-1, with D possibly being TRBD1 (6 bases). Germline assignment: CDR1 MGHRA and CDR2 YSYEKL. Trimming took 4 bases from V and 0 from J, leaving 12 bases between them. The CDR3 is 15 residues long. The CDR3 DNA reads as TGCGCCAGCAGCCCGACAGGACCAATGAACACTGAAGCTTTCTTT. Residues: CASSPTGPMNTEAFF.

CDR3 nucleotides: TGTGCCAGCAGTTACCCTAGGGGAACCGGGGAGCTGTTTTTT. It is translated as CASSYPRGTGELFF. The chain recombines TRBV6-5 with TRBJ2-2; perhaps TRBD1 as D (5 bases). Germline V CDR1 and CDR2: MNHEY, SVGAGI. The CDR3 loop spans 14 amino acids. The V gene lost 2 bases and the J gene lost 5 bases, with 9 bases spanning the gap.

The chain joins TRBV7-6 to TRBJ2-7, with D tentatively TRBD2 (6 bases). V was cut by 0 bases and J by 3 bases, with 12 bases left in between. The length of the CDR3 is 15 residues. Looked up from germline, CDR1 is SGHVS and CDR2 is FNYEAQ. CDR3 residues: CASSLAVGTGYEQYF. The CDR3 coding sequence is TGTGCCAGCAGCTTAGCCGTCGGGACTGGCTACGAGCAGTACTTC.

The J gene is TRBJ2-7, the V gene TRBV7-9, with 11 bases that match TRBD2. Trimming cost V 0 bases and J 6 bases; bases outside gene matches: 7. Germline V lookup: CDR1 SEHNR, CDR2 FQNEAQ (reference sequence). The CDR3 loop spans 16 amino acids. The CDR3 sequence: CASSLAKLAGAGEQYF. CDR3 bases: TGTGCCAGCAGCTTAGCGAAACTAGCGGGAGCTGGCGAGCAGTACTTC.

CDR3 region: CASSQLAVYNEQFF. The CDR3 DNA sequence: TGTGCCAGCAGCCAACTAGCGGTCTACAATGAGCAGTTCTTC. The rearrangement uses TRBV14 and TRBJ2-1; the match to TRBD2 covers 7 bases. CDR1 and CDR2 from the germline V gene are SGHDN and FVKESK. Germline trimming cut 2 bases from V and 3 bases from J; bases unmatched to any gene: 1. The CDR3 totals 14 residues. Based on the CDR3 plus reference TRBV14 and TRBJ2-1, the full variable domain is EAGVTQFPSHSVIEKGQTVTLRCDPISGHDNLYWYRRVMGKEIKFLLHFVKESKQDESGMPNNRFLAERTGGTYSTLKVQPAELEDSGVYFCASSQLAVYNEQFFGPGTRLTVL.

The V gene is TRBV7-3, the J gene TRBJ2-5; 12 bases agree with TRBD1. There are 15 residues in the CDR3. Losses at the gene ends were 2 bases for V and 7 bases for J; bases not matched to a gene: 5. Germline V gene lookup returns CDR1 SGHTA and CDR2 FQGTGA. This CDR3 is CASSLGDRGQGTQYF. The CDR3 DNA reads TGTGCCAGCAGCTTAGGGGACAGGGGGCAGGGGACCCAGTACTTC.

The rearrangement uses TRBV7-9 and TRBJ2-7; the D call may be TRBD1 or TRBD2 (5 bases each). The CDR3 spans 11 residues. Germline CDR1 SEHNR, CDR2 FQNEAQ (reference sequence). V was shortened by 3 bases and J by 6 bases, with 6 bases between the two germline ends. The CDR3 DNA reads TGTGCCAGCAGCTTGGGGGTCGAGCAGTACTTC. Protein product: CASSLGVEQYF.

The chain uses TRBV28 and TRBJ2-2; 9 bases agree with TRBD1. There are 14 residues in the CDR3. After removal of 6 bases from V and 6 bases from J, the junction contained 5 bases not matched to a gene. CDR1 is MDHEN, CDR2 SYDVKM, per germline. CDR3 DNA: TGTGCCAGCAGCTTACAGGGGGCGGCCGGGGAGCTGTTTTTT. Its protein is CASSLQGAAGELFF. The full variable domain, its missing parts supplied by reference TRBV28 and TRBJ2-2, is DVKVTQSSRYLVKRTGEKVFLECVQDMDHENMFWYRQDPGLGLRLIYFSYDVKMKEKGDIPEGYSVSREKKERFSLILESASTNQTSMYLCASSLQGAAGELFFGEGSRLTVL.

The rearrangement joins TRBV5-1 to TRBJ2-7; 7 nucleotides line up with TRBD2. The J segment lost 7 bases and the V segment lost 3 bases, leaving 7 bases of the junction unmatched. Germline V CDR1 and CDR2: SGHRS, YFSETQ. The CDR3 runs 13 residues. The CDR3 DNA sequence: TGCGCCAGCAGCTCAGTCCCCGGGGGGGAGCAGTACTTC. This sequence encodes CASSSVPGGEQYF.

This chain joins TRBV29-1 and TRBJ2-5; TRBD2 agrees at 7 bases. This CDR3 is built from 13 residues. The ends lost 3 bases at V and 7 bases at J; junction bases unmatched: 8. From germline, CDR1 is SQVTM and CDR2 ANQGSEA. The CDR3 region is CSVEATGGGTQYF. CDR3 nucleotide sequence: TGCAGCGTTGAGGCCACGGGGGGTGGGACCCAGTACTTC. The whole variable domain, filled in from reference TRBV29-1 and TRBJ2-5, reads SAVISQKPSRDICQRGTSLTIQCQVDSQVTMMFWYRQQPGQSLTLIATANQGSEATYESGFVIDKFPISRPNLTFSTLTVSNMSPEDSSIYLCSVEATGGGTQYFGPGTRLLVL.

The J gene is TRBJ1-1, the V gene TRBV29-1; D uncertain. This CDR3 has 17 amino acids. CDR1 SQVTM and CDR2 ANQGSEA come from the germline V gene. V was cut by 6 bases and J by 0 bases, with 23 bases left in between. The CDR3 DNA follows: TGCAGCGTACAAGCCGGCGTCCACACTGGTATGAACACTGAAGCTTTCTTT. Amino acid sequence: CSVQAGVHTGMNTEAFF.

J is TRBJ2-7 and V is TRBV19; 9 positions agree with TRBD1. Germline V gives CDR1 LNHDA, CDR2 SQIVND (reference sequence). This CDR3 comprises 14 residues. V lost 8 bases to trimming and J lost 4 bases; unmatched junction nucleotides: 9. Written as DNA, the CDR3 is TGTGCCAGTGGAACCGGGACAGGGAGTTACGAGCAGTACTTC. Residues: CASGTGTGSYEQYF.

V is TRBV4-1 and J is TRBJ2-2; possibly TRBD1 or TRBD2 for D (6 bases each). This CDR3 has 16 residues. CDR1 is MGHRA, CDR2 YSYEKL, per germline. Trimming took 2 bases from V and 0 from J, leaving 10 bases between them. CDR3 residues: CASSQRGAPNTGELFF. Written as DNA, the CDR3 is TGCGCCAGCAGCCAAAGGGGGGCGCCGAACACCGGGGAGCTGTTTTTT.

The gene calls are TRBV5-8 and TRBJ2-7; D remains unclear. The CDR3 has 11 residues. Germline CDR1 SGHTS, CDR2 YDEGEE. Trimming pared 0 bases from V and 6 bases from J, leaving 4 bases between. As DNA, the CDR3 is TGTGCCAGCAGCTTGGGTCGCGAGCAGTACTTC. Protein: CASSLGREQYF. The variable domain in full, completed from reference TRBV5-8 and TRBJ2-7, reads EAGVTQSPTHLIKTRGQQATLRCSPISGHTSVYWYQQALGLGLQFLLWYDEGEERNRGNFPPRFSGRQFPNYSSELNVNALELEDSALYLCASSLGREQYFGPGTRLTVT.

The CDR3 loop reads CASSLTGNEQFF. In DNA form, the CDR3 reads TGTGCCAGCAGTTTAACGGGGAATGAGCAGTTCTTC. The chain links TRBV2 to TRBJ2-1; the D gene is possibly TRBD2 (5 bases). CDR3 size: 12 residues. Germline V gene lookup returns CDR1 SNHLY and CDR2 FYNNEI. V was cut by 5 bases and J by 7 bases, with 9 bases left in between. Full variable domain (rest looked up from reference TRBV2 and TRBJ2-1): EPEVTQTPSHQVTQMGQEVILRCVPISNHLYFYWYRQILGQKVEFLVSFYNNEISEKSEIFDDQFSVERPDGSNFTLKIRSTKLEDSAMYFCASSLTGNEQFFGPGTRLTVL.

This rearrangement joins TRBV6-5 to TRBJ1-4; TRBD1 might be the D (6 bases). This CDR3 has 14 residues. Germline assignment: CDR1 MNHEY and CDR2 SVGAGI. Trimming shortened V by 5 bases and J by 3 bases, and 10 bases separated the two germline ends. CDR3 protein: CASSPQGSNEKLFF. DNA for the CDR3: TGTGCCAGCAGTCCACAGGGCTCTAATGAAAAACTGTTTTTT.

The gene calls are TRBV15 and TRBJ2-2; 8 nucleotides match TRBD1. V was pared by 6 bases and J by 6 bases, with 9 bases of the junction left unmatched. The CDR3 totals 15 residues. Germline V gives CDR1 LNHNV, CDR2 YYDKDF (reference sequence). CDR3 nucleotides: TGTGCCACCAGGCTGGACAGGGATCTCCCCGGGGAGCTGTTTTTT. Protein: CATRLDRDLPGELFF.

The gene calls are TRBV9 and TRBJ2-5; D assignment may be TRBD1 or TRBD2 (5 bases each). This CDR3 has 16 amino acids. Looked up from germline, CDR1 is SGDLS and CDR2 is YYNGEE. Trimming pared 0 bases from V and 2 bases from J, leaving 14 bases between. CDR3 in amino acids: CASSVATGWGQETQYF. The CDR3, as DNA: TGTGCCAGCAGCGTAGCCACTGGTTGGGGGCAAGAGACCCAGTACTTC.

The chain recombines TRBV10-3 with TRBJ2-7; D gene ambiguous. The CDR3 spans 13 residues. The V gene lost 3 bases and the J gene lost 2 bases, with 8 bases spanning the gap. Per the germline V gene, CDR1 is ENHRY and CDR2 is SYGVKD. CDR3 DNA sequence: TGTGCCATCAGTGACTCAGTTACCTACGAGCAGTACTTC. Encoded protein: CAISDSVTYEQYF.

The rearrangement joins TRBV4-1 to TRBJ1-1, with D unresolved. This CDR3 contains 14 residues. Trimming removed 2 bases at V and 0 bases at J, with 7 bases between. Germline V gene lookup returns CDR1 MGHRA and CDR2 YSYEKL. The CDR3 nucleotides are TGCGCCAGCAGCCAAATAGAACTGAACACTGAAGCTTTCTTT. Protein sequence: CASSQIELNTEAFF.

The chain joins TRBV9 to TRBJ2-1; weak D call: TRBD1 (5 bases). This CDR3 is 15 amino acids long. V lost 4 bases and J lost 0, with 11 bases in between. From germline, CDR1 is SGDLS and CDR2 YYNGEE. The CDR3 loop is CASSIQALSYNEQFF. The CDR3 DNA reads TGTGCCAGCAGCATACAGGCCCTCTCCTACAATGAGCAGTTCTTC.

This chain links TRBV5-1 with TRBJ2-7, with TRBD2 matching 9 bases. Trimming at V came to 4 bases and at J to 0 bases, leaving 5 bases not matched to a gene. The CDR3 is made up of 15 amino acids. Germline V gene lookup returns CDR1 SGHRS and CDR2 YFSETQ. The CDR3 nucleotides read TGCGCCAGCAGCCACCTGACTAGCGGCTCCTACGAGCAGTACTTC. Amino acids: CASSHLTSGSYEQYF. Combining the CDR3 with reference TRBV5-1 and TRBJ2-7 gives the whole variable domain KAGVTQTPRYLIKTRGQQVTLSCSPISGHRSVSWYQQTPGQGLQFLFEYFSETQRNKGNFPGRFSGRQFSNSRSEMNVSTLELGDSALYLCASSHLTSGSYEQYFGPGTRLTVT.